This passage covers 15 T cell receptor beta chains from one sample sequenced in a study of blood T cell repertoires in COVID-19. Produced via immunoSEQ multiplex PCR; TCRdb's table is partial and in-frame only. This sample has some 95,000 clones, with about 85% found just once. What was sequenced was peripheral blood. The receptors here all came from a man aged 65-85 years with acute or convalescent COVID-19.

The J gene is TRBJ2-7, the V gene TRBV7-9; 7 nucleotides match TRBD1. Per the germline V gene, CDR1 is SEHNR and CDR2 is FQNEAQ (reference sequence). Losses at the gene ends were 4 bases for V and 3 bases for J; bases not matched to a gene: 3. The CDR3 contains 13 residues. The CDR3 DNA reads TGTGCCAGCAGCTCAACAGGGGACTACGAGCAGTACTTC. Protein: CASSSTGDYEQYF.

The CDR3 bases are TGTGCCAGTAGTATACCCGGTTTGAACACTGAAGCTTTCTTT. It encodes CASSIPGLNTEAFF. This chain links TRBV19 with TRBJ1-1; no definite D call. Between the trimmed V and J ends, which lost 2 bases and 0 bases, there was a span of 7 bases. The V gene's germline CDR1 is LNHDA and CDR2 SQIVND (reference sequence). This CDR3 spans 14 amino acids. The full variable domain, rest sourced from reference TRBV19 and TRBJ1-1, is DGGITQSPKYLFRKEGQNVTLSCEQNLNHDAMYWYRQDPGQGLRLIYYSQIVNDFQKGDIAEGYSVSREKKESFPLTVTSAQKNPTAFYLCASSIPGLNTEAFFGQGTRLTVV.

The rearrangement uses TRBV6-2 or TRBV6-3 and TRBJ1-1, with 9 bases lining up with TRBD1. CDR3 length equals 16 residues. Germline CDR1 MNHEY, CDR2 SVGEGT. With 2 bases clipped from V and 1 base from J, the junction kept 5 bases outside the gene matches. CDR3 region: CASSYSWDRANTEAFF. Written as DNA, the CDR3 is TGTGCCAGCAGTTACAGCTGGGACAGGGCGAACACTGAAGCTTTCTTT.

CDR3 region: CASSGLAGGTDTQYF. The CDR3 bases are TGTGCCAGCAGCGGACTAGCGGGGGGCACAGATACGCAGTATTTT. This rearrangement joins TRBV6-4 to TRBJ2-3; 13 bases match TRBD2. From germline, CDR1 is MRHNA and CDR2 SNTAGT. This CDR3 is 15 amino acids long. Trimming cost V 6 bases and J 1 base; bases outside gene matches: 1.

For this clone: A junction boundary mismatches the germline segment, possibly from a read error. The V call is TRBV11-3, the J call TRBJ2-1; 8 nucleotides agree with TRBD1. CDR1 is SGHNT and CDR2 is YENEEA in the germline V gene. The CDR3 loop spans 16 amino acids. The CDR3 bases are TGTGCCAGCAGCATAGATACAGGGGGACCCTACAATGAGCAGTTCTTC. Amino acids: CASSIDTGGPYNEQFF.

V and J are TRBV12-3 or TRBV12-4 and TRBJ1-2; D is unresolved. V lost 4 bases and J lost 7, with 10 bases in between. This CDR3 is 12 amino acids long. CDR3 sequence reads: CASSWVGSGYTF. Here the CDR3 DNA reads TGTGCCAGCAGTTGGGTCGGGAGTGGCTACACCTTC.

The chain joins TRBV9 to TRBJ1-4; no reliable D call. The CDR3 contains 17 residues. CDR1 is SGDLS and CDR2 is YYNGEE in the germline V gene. Trimming shortened V by 3 bases and J by 0 bases, and 15 bases separated the two germline ends. As DNA, the CDR3 is TGTGCCAGCAGCGGGGGAGTCGGAGACCCAACTAATGAAAAACTGTTTTTT. Translating it yields CASSGGVGDPTNEKLFF.

The chain is built from TRBV5-1 and TRBJ2-3; TRBD2 agrees at 8 bases. This CDR3 region has 15 residues. Per the germline V gene, CDR1 is SGHRS and CDR2 is YFSETQ. V was clipped by 2 bases and J by 4 bases; unmatched bases: 6. CDR3 region: CASSLTGLVADTQYF. CDR3 coding DNA: TGCGCCAGCAGCTTAACGGGACTAGTTGCAGATACGCAGTATTTT.

This chain connects TRBV14 to TRBJ1-1, with D uncertain. The length of the CDR3 is 14 residues. Germline V lookup: CDR1 SGHDN, CDR2 FVKESK. Deletions cut 1 base from V and 0 bases from J, with 6 bases between. The CDR3 protein is CASSQGLLNTEAFF. CDR3 coding DNA: TGTGCCAGCAGCCAAGGACTGTTGAACACTGAAGCTTTCTTT.

V gene TRBV9 combines with J gene TRBJ2-5; D is uncertain. V dropped 0 bases and J dropped 5 bases, with 14 bases sitting between them. CDR1 SGDLS and CDR2 YYNGEE come from the germline V gene. The CDR3 spans 15 residues. Written as DNA, the CDR3 is TGTGCCAGCAGCGTAGCCAGTCTTGATATGGAGACCCAGTACTTC. It yields the protein CASSVASLDMETQYF.

A few counts support this clone. The J gene is TRBJ1-2, the V gene TRBV5-6, with TRBD1 identical over 9 bases. The CDR3 loop spans 17 amino acids. From germline, CDR1 is SGHDT and CDR2 YYEEEE. The trim removed 0 bases at V and 3 bases at J, leaving 9 bases unmatched. The CDR3 bases are TGTGCCAGCAGCTTGGAGTTCGGGACAGGGTGGGACTATGGCTACACCTTC. Translating gives CASSLEFGTGWDYGYTF. Complete variable domain (other parts from reference TRBV5-6 and TRBJ1-2): DAGVTQSPTHLIKTRGQQVTLRCSPKSGHDTVSWYQQALGQGPQFIFQYYEEEERQRGNFPDRFSGHQFPNYSSELNVNALLLGDSALYLCASSLEFGTGWDYGYTFGSGTRLTVV.

The rearrangement links TRBV28 to TRBJ1-4; TRBD1 might be the D (5 bases). CDR3 length: 13 amino acids. Trimming left V 2 bases short and J 8 bases short, with 9 bases between. The germline V gene has CDR1 MDHEN and CDR2 SYDVKM. Written as DNA, the CDR3 is TGTGCCAGCAGTTTACCAGGGTGGGAAAAACTGTTTTTT. It codes for CASSLPGWEKLFF.

V and J are TRBV15 and TRBJ2-5; 10 nucleotides line up with TRBD2. The CDR3 extends over 16 amino acids. The germline V gene encodes CDR1 LNHNV and CDR2 YYDKDF (reference sequence). The ends lost 0 bases at V and 4 bases at J; junction bases unmatched: 5. The CDR3 reads CATSREGAGGRETQYF. The CDR3 DNA reads as TGTGCCACCAGCAGAGAAGGAGCGGGGGGGCGAGAGACCCAGTACTTC.

CDR3 protein: CASSLGQSYGYTF. The CDR3 bases are TGTGCCAGCAGCCTGGGACAGTCATATGGCTACACCTTC. This chain links TRBV27 with TRBJ1-2; 7 bases are a match to TRBD1. There are 13 residues in the CDR3. Losses at the gene ends were 6 bases for V and 5 bases for J; bases not matched to a gene: 6. Germline-derived CDR1 and CDR2 are MNHEY and SMNVEV (reference sequence).

The CDR3 DNA reads as TGTGCCAGCATCCATAACAGGGAGGGATGTGAAAAACTGTTTTTT. The encoded protein is CASIHNREGCEKLFF. The chain employs TRBV21-1 and TRBJ1-4. TRBV21-1 is listed as a pseudogene. This CDR3 is built from 15 residues.